The entry that follows covers one T cell receptor (beta chain) sequence. Methods used by the authors: It was from reference gene primer amplification that nucleated cell counts were estimated. The data were produced by immunoSEQ multiplex PCR, yet TCRdb's version contains in-frame clones alone and is incomplete. The V and J calls and clone size come from that table; D and trimming were worked out from the DNA. The table includes 250,000 or so clones, 85% detected once. Looked up from germline, CDR1 is KGHSH and CDR2 is LQKENI. This CDR3 comprises 22 residues. With V trimmed by 0 bases and J by 0 bases, 20 bases remained unmatched. This record belongs to a study of blood T cell repertoires in COVID-19. Study background: Acute and convalescent COVID-19 samples came from the United States, Italy and Spain. Sources were T cells, B-cell-depleted T cells, or PBMCs; the material itself was cDNA or gDNA.

Sequenced sample: peripheral blood. The receptor's source is a woman in her fifties or sixties with active or convalescent COVID-19. The chain joins TRBV18 to TRBJ2-1; 7 nucleotides line up with TRBD1. CDR3 sequence reads: CASSPPFRDSRLLMSSYNEQFF. In DNA, the CDR3 is TGTGCCAGCTCACCACCATTCCGGGACAGTCGGCTCTTGATGAGCTCCTACAATGAGCAGTTCTTC.